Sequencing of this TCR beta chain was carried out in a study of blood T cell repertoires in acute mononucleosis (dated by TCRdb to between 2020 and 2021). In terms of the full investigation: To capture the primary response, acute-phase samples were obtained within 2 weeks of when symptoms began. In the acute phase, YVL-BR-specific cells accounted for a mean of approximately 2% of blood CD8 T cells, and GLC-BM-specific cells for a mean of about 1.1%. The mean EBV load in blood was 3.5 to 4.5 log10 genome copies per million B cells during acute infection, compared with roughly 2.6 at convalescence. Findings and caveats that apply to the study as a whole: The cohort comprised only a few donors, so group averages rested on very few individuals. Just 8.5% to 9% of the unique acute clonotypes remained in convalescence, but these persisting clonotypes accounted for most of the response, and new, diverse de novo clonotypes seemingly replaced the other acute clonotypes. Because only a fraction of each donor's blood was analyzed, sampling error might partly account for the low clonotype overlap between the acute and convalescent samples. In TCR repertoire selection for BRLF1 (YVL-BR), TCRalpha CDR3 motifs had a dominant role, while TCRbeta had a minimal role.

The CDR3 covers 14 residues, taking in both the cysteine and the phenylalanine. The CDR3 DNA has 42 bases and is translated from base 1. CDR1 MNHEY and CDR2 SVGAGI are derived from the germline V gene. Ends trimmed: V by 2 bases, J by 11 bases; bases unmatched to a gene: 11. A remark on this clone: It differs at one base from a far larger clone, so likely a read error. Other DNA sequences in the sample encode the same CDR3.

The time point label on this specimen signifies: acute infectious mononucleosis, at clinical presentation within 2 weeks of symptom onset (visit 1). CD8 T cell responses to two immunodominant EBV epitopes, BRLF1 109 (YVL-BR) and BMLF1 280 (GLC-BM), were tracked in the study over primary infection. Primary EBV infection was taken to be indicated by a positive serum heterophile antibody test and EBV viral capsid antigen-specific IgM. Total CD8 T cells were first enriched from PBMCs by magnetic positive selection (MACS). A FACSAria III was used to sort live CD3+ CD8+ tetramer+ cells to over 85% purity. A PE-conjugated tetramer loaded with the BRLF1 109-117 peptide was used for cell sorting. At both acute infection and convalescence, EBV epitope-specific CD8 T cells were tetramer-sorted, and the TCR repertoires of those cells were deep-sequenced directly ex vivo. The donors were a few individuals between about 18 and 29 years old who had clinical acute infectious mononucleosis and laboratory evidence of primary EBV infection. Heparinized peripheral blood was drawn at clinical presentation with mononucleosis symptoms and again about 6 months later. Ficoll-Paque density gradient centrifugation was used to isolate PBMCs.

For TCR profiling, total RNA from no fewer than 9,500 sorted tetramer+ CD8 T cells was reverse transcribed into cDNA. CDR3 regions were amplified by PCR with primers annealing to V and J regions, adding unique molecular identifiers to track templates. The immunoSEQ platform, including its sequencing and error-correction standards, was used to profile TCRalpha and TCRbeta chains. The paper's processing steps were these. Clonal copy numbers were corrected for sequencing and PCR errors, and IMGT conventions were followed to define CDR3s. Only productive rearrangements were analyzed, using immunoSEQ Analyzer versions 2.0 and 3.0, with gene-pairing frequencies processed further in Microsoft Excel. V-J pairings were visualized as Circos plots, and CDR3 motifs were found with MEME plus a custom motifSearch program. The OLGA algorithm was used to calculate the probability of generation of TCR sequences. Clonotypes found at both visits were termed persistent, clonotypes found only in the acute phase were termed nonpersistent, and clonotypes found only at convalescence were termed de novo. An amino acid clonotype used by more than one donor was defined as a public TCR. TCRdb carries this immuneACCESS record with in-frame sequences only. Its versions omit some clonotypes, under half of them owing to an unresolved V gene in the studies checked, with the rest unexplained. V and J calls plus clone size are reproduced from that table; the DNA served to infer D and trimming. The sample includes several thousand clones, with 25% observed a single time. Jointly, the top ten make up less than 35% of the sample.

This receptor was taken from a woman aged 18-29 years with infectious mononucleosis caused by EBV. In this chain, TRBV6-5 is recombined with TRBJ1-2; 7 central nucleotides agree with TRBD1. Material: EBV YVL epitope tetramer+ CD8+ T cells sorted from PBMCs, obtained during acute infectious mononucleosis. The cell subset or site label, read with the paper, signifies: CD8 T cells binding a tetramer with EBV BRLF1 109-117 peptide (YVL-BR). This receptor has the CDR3 CASSYQQGSGGYTF. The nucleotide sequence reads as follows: TGTGCCAGCAGTTACCAACAGGGGAGTGGTGGATACACCTTC.